This record covers a single T cell receptor beta chain. The CDR3 runs to 13 residues. The germline V and J ends were trimmed by 1 base and 2 bases, with 4 bases remaining between them. CDR1 is SGHTA, CDR2 FQGNSA, per germline. The data were obtained in a study of tumor-infiltrating lymphocytes in localized non-small cell lung cancer. Clones were read by immunoSEQ multiplex PCR, and TCRdb kept only the in-frame ones, dropping some. The repertoire holds 9,500 to 15,000 clones, with over 70% as singletons. This receptor was obtained from a human donor with non-small cell lung cancer. Sequencing input: lung tumor tissue. V is TRBV7-2 and J is TRBJ2-3; D unresolved. In nucleotides, the CDR3 is TGTGCCAGCAGCTTAGAGTACACAGATACGCAGTATTTT. Residues: CASSLEYTDTQYF.